What follows is one TCR beta chain and its context. What it binds is not known. The sort gate was single viable CD3+CD4+CD8-CD45RO+ cells for memory CD4+ T cells. The data are from a study of memory CD4+ T cells and cytomegalovirus serostatus. Study summary: Healthy Belgian adult donors included under ten CMV-positive and 24 CMV-negative people. Study-wide findings and caveats: Median bootstrapped AUC for CMV status was about 0.95 originally, around 0.91 US-trained. The CMV-associated TCR signature appears largely within the CD4+ memory repertoire.

Trimming left V 6 bases short and J 3 bases short, with 8 bases between. The CDR3 spans 13 residues. Germline-derived CDR1 and CDR2 are MNHEY and SVGAGI. Under the authors' procedure: Out-of-frame sequences were removed, leaving 2,204,828 distinct TCRbeta sequences. The assay was immunoSEQ multiplex PCR, and TCRdb's table has in-frame clones only and misses some. The DNA was the basis for D and trimming; V, J and clone size are from that table. Here the sample spans some 87,000 clones, about four fifths being singletons. This chain joins TRBV6-5 and TRBJ2-2; D perhaps matches TRBD2 (6 bases). The source material was memory CD4+ T cells from blood. The TCR originated in an adult in good health and CMV-seropositive. CDR3: CASRGLYTGELFF. CDR3 nucleotide sequence: TGTGCCAGCAGAGGACTATACACCGGGGAGCTGTTTTTT.